The 6 T cell receptor beta chains listed next were all sequenced from one sample in a study of blood T cells in healthy people across ages. Through a sample-barcoded 5' primer and a J-beta primer mix, a second PCR was run for about 7 to 12 cycles. TCRdb fed the 5' RACE reads into MiXCR, producing one record per CDR3 protein. The sample comprises about 650,000 distinct CDR3 sequences, about 30% of which are singletons, and over 15% rests with the top ten. Material: blood. The source is a woman older than 75 in good health.

In the case of this clonotype: At one boundary the junction diverges from the germline segment, which might be a read error. This chain links TRBV7-2 with TRBJ2-7; D is unclear. Germline CDR1 reads SGHTA; CDR2 reads FQGNSA. This CDR3 comprises 13 residues. CDR3 loop: CASSFIRTYGQYF. CDR3 DNA: TGTGCCAGCAGCTTCATAAGGACCTACGGGCAGTACTTC. The whole variable domain, remainder taken from reference TRBV7-2 and TRBJ2-7, is GAGVSQSPSNKVTEKGKDVELRCDPISGHTALYWYRQSLGQGLEFLIYFQGNSAPDKSGLPSDRFSAERTGGSVSTLTIQRTQQEDSAVYLCASSFIRTYGQYFGPGTRLTVT.

This clonotype was counted between two and nine times. Since a much larger clone is just one base distant, this may be a read error. The chain uses TRBV11-1 and TRBJ2-7; D unresolved. This CDR3 contains 14 residues. Germline V CDR1 and CDR2: SGHAT, FQDESV (reference sequence). V was cut by 2 bases and J by 7 bases, with 15 bases left in between. CDR3 coding DNA: TGTGCCAGCAGCTTAACCCCCTCCGCGGATGAGCAGTACTTC. Its protein product is CASSLTPSADEQYF.

Ten or more counts support this clonotype. The rearrangement uses TRBV28 and TRBJ2-3, with a weak D call TRBD1 (6 bases). Germline assignment: CDR1 MDHEN and CDR2 SYDVKM. Trimming took 4 bases from V and 2 from J, leaving 16 bases between them. The CDR3 extends over 16 amino acids. DNA of the CDR3: TGTGCCAGCAGTTGGGACATCGGAGGAGACACAGATACGCAGTATTTT. It specifies CASSWDIGGDTDTQYF. Based on the CDR3 plus reference TRBV28 and TRBJ2-3, the full variable domain is DVKVTQSSRYLVKRTGEKVFLECVQDMDHENMFWYRQDPGLGLRLIYFSYDVKMKEKGDIPEGYSVSREKKERFSLILESASTNQTSMYLCASSWDIGGDTDTQYFGPGTRLTVL.

The V and J genes are TRBV4-1 and TRBJ2-5, with 8 bases lining up with TRBD1. Per the germline V gene, CDR1 is MGHRA and CDR2 is YSYEKL. This CDR3 has 16 amino acids. J was trimmed by 2 bases and V by 0 bases; bases with no gene match: 5. The CDR3 DNA reads as TGCGCCAGCAGCCAAGATGACCACAGGGGGCAAGAGACCCAGTACTTC. This codes for CASSQDDHRGQETQYF.

This clonotype was recorded at least ten times. The chain recombines TRBV2 with TRBJ1-2; D is undetermined. Germline V lookup: CDR1 SNHLY, CDR2 FYNNEI. The CDR3 has 13 amino acids. Trimming removed 3 bases from V and 4 bases from J, with 9 bases in between. CDR3 amino acids: CASSERQLYGYTF. The CDR3 coding sequence is TGTGCCAGCAGTGAGCGTCAGCTCTATGGCTACACCTTC.

About this clonotype itself: A much bigger clone sits one base away, suggesting this may be a read error. The chain combines TRBV7-7 with TRBJ2-1, with TRBD2 matching 9 bases. Looked up from germline, CDR1 is SSHAT and CDR2 is FNYEAQ (reference sequence). The CDR3 has 16 residues. The CDR3 DNA reads TGTGCTAGCAGCTTAGACCCAGCGGGGGGATGCAATGAGCAGTTCTTC. Protein sequence: CASSLDPAGGCNEQFF. The variable domain in full, completed from reference TRBV7-7 and TRBJ2-1, reads GAGVSQSPRYKVTKRGQDVTLRCDPISSHATLYWYQQALGQGPEFLTYFNYEAQPDKSGLPSDRFSAERPEGSISTLTIQRTEQRDSAMYRCASSLDPAGGCNEQFFGPGTRLTVL.